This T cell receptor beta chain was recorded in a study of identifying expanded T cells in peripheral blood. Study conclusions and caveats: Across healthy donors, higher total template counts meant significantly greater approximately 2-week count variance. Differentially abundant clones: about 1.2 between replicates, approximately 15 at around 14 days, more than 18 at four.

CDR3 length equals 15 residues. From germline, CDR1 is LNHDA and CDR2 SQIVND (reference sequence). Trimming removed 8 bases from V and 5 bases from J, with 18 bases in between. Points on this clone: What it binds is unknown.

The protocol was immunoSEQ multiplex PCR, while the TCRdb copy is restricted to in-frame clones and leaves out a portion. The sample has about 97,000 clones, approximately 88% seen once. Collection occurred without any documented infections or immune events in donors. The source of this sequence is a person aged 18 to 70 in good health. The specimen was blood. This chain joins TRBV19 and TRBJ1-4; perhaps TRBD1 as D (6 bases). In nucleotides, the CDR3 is TGTGCCAGTTCCATAGGGGGGGCCGGAAATGAAAAACTGTTTTTT. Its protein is CASSIGGAGNEKLFF.